This TCR beta chain was sequenced in a study of shared clonotypes between healthy human individuals. Study findings and constraints: Only blood underwent sampling, and tissue repertoires likely differ.

Points on this clone: Its antigen is unidentified.

When samples were unsorted, about 90 million PBMCs were used for genomic DNA. The assay ran at deep level. The table came from immunoSEQ multiplex PCR; TCRdb's copy has only in-frame clones and leaves some out. The sample carries 470,000 or so clones, approximately 84% recorded once. The CDR3 spans 15 residues. Germline CDR1 and CDR2: SGHKS and YYEKEE (reference sequence). The ends lost 3 bases at V and 6 bases at J; junction bases unmatched: 11. The chain links TRBV5-5 to TRBJ2-7, with TRBD2 matching over 8 bases. Sequencing was performed on PBMCs. The source of this sequence is a woman aged 40 to 50 in good health. Some clones in this sample may be carry-over from other donors' samples. The DNA of the CDR3 is TGTGCCAGCAGCTCTCGCGCTAGCGGGCAGGGCGAGCAGTACTTC. Protein: CASSSRASGQGEQYF.